These 18 T cell receptor beta chains were all obtained from the same sample, sequenced in a study of cytomegalovirus exposure and HLA in healthy donors (dated by TCRdb to 2015 to 2018). Library generation was performed with the immunoSEQ multiplex PCR assay. A mixture of 60 forward primers for TCR Vbeta segments and 13 reverse primers for TCR Jbeta segments was used in the multiplex PCR. The immuneACCESS repertoire file appears here via TCRdb, limited to in-frame rearrangements. These files lack a portion of the clones; in checked studies, under half of the deficit traces to unresolved V genes, and the cause of the others is not known. In all, the sample holds over 150,000 clones, and 70% to 80% of those were seen once. The ten largest clones add up to roughly 4% of the sample. Source material: PBMCs. Receptors were obtained from a woman aged 35 to 49 in good health and CMV-seronegative.

V and J are TRBV7-9 and TRBJ2-3; D may be TRBD1 (6 bases). The V gene's germline CDR1 is SEHNR and CDR2 FQNEAQ (reference sequence). The germline V and J ends were trimmed by 11 bases and 1 base, with 16 bases remaining between them. The CDR3 extends over 14 amino acids. Here the CDR3 reads CASHPPGGTDTQYF. The DNA for the CDR3 is TGTGCCTCCCACCCCCCAGGGGGCACAGATACGCAGTATTTT.

The gene calls are TRBV19 and TRBJ1-5, with D possibly being TRBD1 (5 bases). The length of the CDR3 is 16 residues. Germline CDR1 and CDR2: LNHDA and SQIVND (reference sequence). V gave up 5 bases and J gave up 0 bases, with 14 bases separating them. In nucleotides, the CDR3 is TGTGCCAGTAGTGAGTACCAGGGCCCTAGCAATCAGCCCCAGCATTTT. Translated, it gives CASSEYQGPSNQPQHF.

V and J are TRBV5-1 and TRBJ1-6; D is unclear. V gave up 0 bases and J gave up 1 base, with 11 bases separating them. CDR1 and CDR2 from the germline V gene are SGHRS and YFSETQ. There are 17 residues in the CDR3. Here the CDR3 DNA reads TGCGCCAGCAGCTTGGAGCCAGGCGGGTCCTATAATTCACCCCTCCACTTT. This sequence encodes CASSLEPGGSYNSPLHF.

CDR3 DNA: TGTGCCAGCAATCGGGGGAGCACAGATACGCAGTATTTT. Translation gives CASNRGSTDTQYF. The chain couples TRBV2 to TRBJ2-3, with D perhaps TRBD2 (6 bases). CDR1 and CDR2 from the germline V gene are SNHLY and FYNNEI. The CDR3 is 13 residues long. V gave up 7 bases and J gave up 0 bases, with 8 bases separating them.

The CDR3 sequence: CASSGAAETQYF. The CDR3 nucleotides read TGTGCCAGCAGCGGAGCGGCGGAGACCCAGTACTTC. The chain uses TRBV2 and TRBJ2-5; tentative D call: TRBD2 (5 bases). In germline, CDR1 is SNHLY, CDR2 FYNNEI. Trimming removed 6 bases from V and 5 bases from J, with 10 bases in between. The CDR3 consists of 12 residues.

The CDR3 spells CAIGTDGNTIYF. The CDR3 bases are TGTGCCATTGGGACAGATGGAAACACCATATATTTT. J is TRBJ1-3 and V is TRBV10-3; TRBD1 matches 7 bases. Germline V gene sequence: CDR1 ENHRY, CDR2 SYGVKD. The CDR3 sequence is 12 residues long. Trimming cost V 9 bases and J 3 bases; bases outside gene matches: 2.

V usage is TRBV12-5 and J usage is TRBJ1-3, with a tentative D call TRBD1 (6 bases). The length of the CDR3 is 14 residues. V lost 5 bases and J lost 0, with 8 bases in between. The germline gives CDR1 LGHNT, CDR2 FRNRAP. This CDR3 is CASGQGISGNTIYF. In DNA, the CDR3 is TGTGCTAGTGGTCAGGGGATCTCTGGAAACACCATATATTTT.

This clone was counted between two and nine times. The chain is built from TRBV23-1 and TRBJ2-2; no clear D. TRBV23-1 is noted as an ORF with a role that remains uncertain. Trimming stripped 3 bases from V and 3 bases from J, with 5 bases between. This CDR3 has 13 amino acids. The CDR3 is CASSHPYTGELFF. The CDR3 DNA reads TGCGCCAGCAGTCACCCCTACACCGGGGAGCTGTTTTTT.

This clone was detected only once. This chain uses TRBV19 with TRBJ1-2, with D possibly being TRBD1 (6 bases). The CDR3 sequence is 13 residues long. Trimming removed 5 bases at V and 3 bases at J, with 10 bases between. Germline CDR1 is LNHDA and CDR2 is SQIVND (reference sequence). CDR3 sequence: CASSLQGDYGYTF. The CDR3 nucleotides are TGTGCCAGTAGTCTACAGGGCGACTATGGCTACACCTTC.

V is TRBV4-1 and J is TRBJ1-4, with D possibly TRBD1 on 5 matching bases. There are 16 residues in the CDR3. Germline V gives CDR1 MGHRA, CDR2 YSYEKL. With 0 bases removed from V and 8 bases from J, the gap between germline ends came to 16 bases. The CDR3 coding sequence is TGCGCCAGCAGCCAAGAGTCCGGGGCCGGGAGAGAAAAACTGTTTTTT. Protein sequence: CASSQESGAGREKLFF.

V is TRBV5-1 and J is TRBJ2-2, with 7 bases matching TRBD1. The CDR3 length is 16 residues. After removal of 4 bases from V and 1 base from J, the junction contained 7 bases not matched to a gene. Germline-derived CDR1 and CDR2 are SGHRS and YFSETQ. The CDR3 here is CASSLGQALNTGELFF. The CDR3 DNA follows: TGCGCCAGCAGCCTTGGACAGGCCCTGAACACCGGGGAGCTGTTTTTT.

The chain carries TRBV11-2 and TRBJ1-1; weak D call: TRBD1 (6 bases). V was shortened by 5 bases and J by 5 bases, with 9 bases between the two germline ends. Germline V gene lookup returns CDR1 SGHAT and CDR2 FQNNGV. The CDR3 is 12 amino acids. CDR3 protein: CASSRQGTEAFF. The DNA of the CDR3 is TGTGCCAGCAGCAGGCAGGGGACTGAAGCTTTCTTT.

V is TRBV5-1 and J is TRBJ2-7, with D perhaps TRBD2 (6 bases). From germline, CDR1 is SGHRS and CDR2 YFSETQ. The CDR3 is made up of 13 amino acids. V shed 5 bases and J shed 2 bases, with 11 bases lying between them. The CDR3: CASSSTSPYEQYF. The CDR3 DNA sequence: TGCGCCAGCAGTTCGACTAGTCCCTACGAGCAGTACTTC.

This clone was counted at least ten times. V is TRBV6-1 and J is TRBJ2-1; maybe TRBD1 (8 bases). The germline V and J ends were trimmed by 8 bases and 7 bases, with 18 bases remaining between them. The CDR3 sequence is 14 residues long. In germline, CDR1 is MNHNS, CDR2 SASEGT. This CDR3 is CASHLQGGGNEQFF. The CDR3 DNA reads as TGTGCCAGCCATTTACAGGGGGGGGGTAATGAGCAGTTCTTC.

The CDR3 reads CASSLTGRENYGYTF. The CDR3 coding sequence is TGTGCCAGCAGTTTAACGGGACGGGAGAACTATGGCTACACCTTC. The rearrangement links TRBV27 to TRBJ1-2; a possible D gene is TRBD1 (5 bases). The ends were cut back, 2 bases at V and 2 bases at J, with 12 bases in the middle. Germline loops: CDR1 MNHEY, CDR2 SMNVEV (reference sequence). CDR3 length: 15 amino acids.

Comment on this clone: Mismatch with germline at one junction end may stem from a read error. The rearrangement links TRBV5-6 to TRBJ2-7; tentative D call: TRBD2 (6 bases). There are 12 residues in the CDR3. The germline CDR1 and CDR2 sequences are SGHDT and YYEEEE. CDR3 in DNA: TGTGCCAGCAGTACCGCCCGGGACTCCTGGGTGTTC. Translated: CASSTARDSWVF.

This clone has only a few counts. The chain is built from TRBV5-1 and TRBJ2-6; TRBD1 is a possible D gene (6 bases). V gave up 0 bases and J gave up 0 bases, with 7 bases separating them. The CDR3 contains 16 residues. Per the germline V gene, CDR1 is SGHRS and CDR2 is YFSETQ. In nucleotides, the CDR3 is TGCGCCAGCAGCTTGGGGACAGCCTCTGGGGCCAACGTCCTGACTTTC. Translated: CASSLGTASGANVLTF.

The V call is TRBV5-1, the J call TRBJ2-2, with unresolved D. There are 13 residues in the CDR3. The V gene's germline CDR1 is SGHRS and CDR2 YFSETQ. V was cut by 4 bases and J by 6 bases, with 10 bases left in between. CDR3: CASSDFWPGELFF. CDR3 in DNA: TGCGCCAGCAGCGATTTTTGGCCCGGGGAGCTGTTTTTT.